The present T cell receptor (beta chain) was sequenced within a study of T cell repertoires in cytomegalovirus infection. The study, taken as a whole, reports: In two of eight donors, the top clonotype was HLA-C-restricted CMV-specific.

The length of the CDR3 is 13 residues. The ends were cut back, 7 bases at V and 7 bases at J, with 17 bases in the middle. In germline, CDR1 is SQVTM, CDR2 ANQGSEA. This clonotype has at least ten counts. Its cognate antigen is unknown. TCRdb independently ran MiXCR on the reads; one entry per CDR3 protein. The table records roughly 100,000 distinct CDR3 sequences, about 15% of them present only once. This clonotype was obtained from a human donor in good health (CMV status not recorded). Some clones in this sample may be carry-over from other donors' samples. Sequences were obtained from PBMCs. The chain employs TRBV29-1 and TRBJ2-1; possible D gene TRBD1, 6 bases. DNA for the CDR3: TGCAGCGGCTACACAGGGAAACCGAATGAGCAGTTCTTC. Its translation is CSGYTGKPNEQFF.